The present entry profiles one T cell receptor beta chain with its context. This sample is drawn from a study of OX40 agonist ivuxolimab in advanced cancers. V lost 4 bases and J lost 6, with 13 bases in between. CDR1 and CDR2 (germline): SGHRS, YFSETQ. This CDR3 has 13 amino acids. Libraries were prepared by immunoSEQ multiplex PCR; TCRdb keeps only in-frame clonotypes and omits some of them. Of some 16,000 clones listed, 86% are singletons. The receptor's source is an adult with an advanced solid tumor such as melanoma, head and neck, liver or kidney cancer. This specimen was CD4+ or CD8+ T cells sorted from blood, taken in a trial of the OX40 agonist ivuxolimab. V and J are TRBV5-1 and TRBJ1-2; D is unclear. The CDR3 nucleotides are TGCGCCAGCAGCCCGGAGGTCGGAGATGGCTACACCTTC. This gives the protein CASSPEVGDGYTF.